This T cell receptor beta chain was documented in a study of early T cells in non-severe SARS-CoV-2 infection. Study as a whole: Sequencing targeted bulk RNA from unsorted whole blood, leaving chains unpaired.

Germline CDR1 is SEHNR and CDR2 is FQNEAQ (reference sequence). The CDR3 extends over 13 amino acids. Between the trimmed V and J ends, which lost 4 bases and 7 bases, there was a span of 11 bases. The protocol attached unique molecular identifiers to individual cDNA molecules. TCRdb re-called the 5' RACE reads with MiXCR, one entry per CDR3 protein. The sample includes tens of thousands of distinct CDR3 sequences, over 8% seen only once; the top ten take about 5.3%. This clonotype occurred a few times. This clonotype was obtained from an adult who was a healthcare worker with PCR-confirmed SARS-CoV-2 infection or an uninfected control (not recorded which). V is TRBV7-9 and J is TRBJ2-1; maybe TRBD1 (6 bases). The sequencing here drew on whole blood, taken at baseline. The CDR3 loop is CASSSGVGNEQFF. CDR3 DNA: TGTGCCAGCAGCTCAGGGGTCGGGAATGAGCAGTTCTTC. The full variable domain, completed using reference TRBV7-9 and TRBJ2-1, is DTGVSQNPRHKITKRGQNVTFRCDPISEHNRLYWYRQTLGQGPEFLTYFQNEAQLEKSRLLSDRFSAERPKGSFSTLEIQRTEQGDSAMYLCASSSGVGNEQFFGPGTRLTVL.